The 17 T cell receptor beta chains presented below share a single source sample, sequenced in a study of blood T cell repertoires in COVID-19. The method was immunoSEQ multiplex PCR; TCRdb's version includes in-frame clones alone and lacks a portion of them. The table has approximately 290,000 clones, approximately 91% seen once. Specimen: peripheral blood. The receptors were sampled from a woman aged 25-40 years with COVID-19, enrolled during active disease.

The chain couples TRBV6-2 or TRBV6-3 to TRBJ2-7, with TRBD2 matching over 12 bases. CDR3 size: 16 residues. The ends lost 2 bases at V and 4 bases at J; junction bases unmatched: 6. CDR1 and CDR2 (germline): MNHEY, SVGEGT. Here the CDR3 DNA reads TGTGCCAGCAGTTACGATCAGACTAGCGGGAGTTACGAGCAGTACTTC. Encoded protein: CASSYDQTSGSYEQYF.

This chain joins TRBV7-9 and TRBJ2-1; 9 nucleotides line up with TRBD2. Germline values: CDR1 SEHNR, CDR2 FQNEAQ (reference sequence). After removal of 4 bases from V and 6 bases from J, the junction contained 10 bases not matched to a gene. This CDR3 is 16 amino acids long. The CDR3 bases are TGTGCCAGCAGCTCACCCGCGCTAGCGGGAAGCAATGAGCAGTTCTTC. Its protein is CASSSPALAGSNEQFF.

The V gene is TRBV28, the J gene TRBJ1-1; unclear D gene. The germline V gene has CDR1 MDHEN and CDR2 SYDVKM. The CDR3 covers 15 residues. V was cut by 4 bases and J by 1 base, with 13 bases left in between. The CDR3, as DNA: TGTGCCAGCAGTTCTCCGGGAACCCCGAACACTGAAGCTTTCTTT. The encoded protein is CASSSPGTPNTEAFF.

The chain uses TRBV2 and TRBJ1-5; D uncertain. With 4 bases removed from V and 1 base from J, the gap between germline ends came to 8 bases. CDR1 and CDR2 from the germline V gene are SNHLY and FYNNEI. The CDR3 contains 14 residues. The CDR3 protein is CASSGEMSNQPQHF. CDR3 sequence (DNA): TGTGCCAGCAGTGGCGAGATGAGCAATCAGCCCCAGCATTTT.

This clone was picked up a small number of times. This chain connects TRBV27 to TRBJ2-5, with a weak D call TRBD1 (6 bases). CDR1 and CDR2 from the germline V gene are MNHEY and SMNVEV (reference sequence). Trimming took off 0 bases at V and 4 bases at J, with 12 bases between the two ends. This CDR3 comprises 15 residues. CDR3 amino acids: CASSLSDGRGETQYF. CDR3 nucleotides: TGTGCCAGCAGTTTATCGGATGGCAGGGGAGAGACCCAGTACTTC.

Of note for this clone: Different DNA sequences within this sample yield the same CDR3. This chain links TRBV5-6 with TRBJ1-4; D is undetermined. Germline CDR1 is SGHDT and CDR2 is YYEEEE. The CDR3 sequence is 13 residues long. Trimming removed 1 base from V and 8 bases from J, with 9 bases in between. The CDR3 coding sequence is TGTGCCAGCAGCTTGTCTCGGAGCGAAAAACTGTTTTTT. It specifies CASSLSRSEKLFF.

V and J are TRBV28 and TRBJ1-5; no firm D call. CDR1 and CDR2 (germline): MDHEN, SYDVKM. The CDR3 spans 13 residues. Trimming stripped 1 base from V and 9 bases from J, with 10 bases between. Here the CDR3 reads CASSLSQVRPQHF. The CDR3 nucleotides are TGTGCCAGCAGTTTATCCCAGGTTCGGCCCCAGCATTTT.

The rearrangement uses TRBV6-6 and TRBJ2-5, with 10 bases aligning to TRBD2. The CDR3 is 15 residues long. J gave up 3 bases and V 5 bases, and 6 bases lay outside the gene matches. Germline V gene lookup returns CDR1 MNHNY and CDR2 SVGAGI (reference sequence). The CDR3 sequence is CASSRAGGAKETQYF. Written as DNA, the CDR3 is TGTGCCAGCAGTCGAGCGGGAGGGGCCAAAGAGACCCAGTACTTC.

This clone has a single count. This chain connects TRBV6-6 to TRBJ1-1; the D gene is possibly TRBD1 (6 bases). The V and J ends lost 2 bases and 3 bases respectively, with 10 bases between them. Germline CDR1 is MNHNY and CDR2 is SVGAGI (reference sequence). There are 14 residues in the CDR3. The CDR3 DNA is TGTGCCAGCAGTTACCAGGACAGATACACTGAAGCTTTCTTT. This translates into CASSYQDRYTEAFF.

This sequence joins TRBV19 and TRBJ1-1; D gene unclear. V was pared by 10 bases and J by 1 base, with 16 bases between. The CDR3 sequence is 14 residues long. The germline V gene has CDR1 LNHDA and CDR2 SQIVND (reference sequence). CDR3 residues: CATITPGKNTEAFF. CDR3 bases: TGTGCCACTATAACTCCGGGGAAGAACACTGAAGCTTTCTTT. Full variable domain (rest looked up from reference TRBV19 and TRBJ1-1): DGGITQSPKYLFRKEGQNVTLSCEQNLNHDAMYWYRQDPGQGLRLIYYSQIVNDFQKGDIAEGYSVSREKKESFPLTVTSAQKNPTAFYLCATITPGKNTEAFFGQGTRLTVV.

The chain uses TRBV7-8 and TRBJ1-3, with D tentatively TRBD1 (5 bases). CDR1 and CDR2 (germline): SGHVS, FQNEAQ. V was pared by 5 bases and J by 0 bases, with 14 bases between. The CDR3 spans 16 residues. CDR3 nucleotide sequence: TGTGCCAGCAGCGGAGGGTGGGGCAGCTCTGGAAACACCATATATTTT. Protein: CASSGGWGSSGNTIYF.

The V call is TRBV13, the J call TRBJ2-7; D unresolved. The germline V gene encodes CDR1 PRHDT and CDR2 FYEKMQ (reference sequence). V lost 0 bases and J lost 6, with 15 bases in between. The CDR3 sequence is 15 residues long. For the CDR3, the DNA is TGTGCCAGCAGCTTAGGCCTAGGATCTTTACGCGAGCAGTACTTC. It codes for CASSLGLGSLREQYF.

This clone was seen a single time. This chain connects TRBV3-1 (or the pseudogene TRBV3-2) to TRBJ2-4; perhaps TRBD1 as D (6 bases). Trimming removed 4 bases from V and 3 bases from J, with 13 bases in between. The CDR3 sequence is 15 residues long. Germline lookup yields CDR1 LGHDT and CDR2 YNNKEL (reference sequence). Here the CDR3 reads CASSREGGVKNIQYF. CDR3 nucleotide sequence: TGTGCCAGCAGCCGCGAAGGGGGTGTCAAAAACATTCAGTACTTC.

This sequence joins TRBV7-8 and TRBJ1-5; no definite D call. The CDR3 runs to 16 residues. Trimming removed 5 bases at V and 2 bases at J, with 16 bases between. Germline V gene sequence: CDR1 SGHVS, CDR2 FQNEAQ. The CDR3 region has the DNA TGTGCCAGCAGCCCCGAAGGCGGGGTTGGCAATCAGCCCCAGCATTTT. Translation gives CASSPEGGVGNQPQHF.

This clone has only a few counts. DNA for the CDR3: TGTGCCAGCAGCTTAACGGCTCGGGGAACTGAAGCTTTCTTT. Translated, it gives CASSLTARGTEAFF. J is TRBJ1-1 and V is TRBV7-3, with D unclear. Germline CDR1 and CDR2: SGHTA and FQGTGA. This CDR3 has 14 amino acids. Between the trimmed V and J ends, which lost 0 bases and 5 bases, there was a span of 10 bases.

The CDR3 DNA reads as TGTGCCAGCTCCCAGGGGAGGGAGACTGAAGCTTTCTTT. Translated: CASSQGRETEAFF. The gene calls are TRBV18 and TRBJ1-1; tentatively, D is TRBD1 (6 bases). The CDR3 runs to 13 residues. V was shortened by 6 bases and J by 5 bases, with 13 bases between the two germline ends. The germline V gene has CDR1 KGHSH and CDR2 LQKENI.

A few counts support this clone. The chain employs TRBV28 and TRBJ2-3; TRBD2 matches at 8 bases. The V gene end was trimmed by 3 bases and the J gene end by 3 bases; junction bases not matched to a gene: 2. The length of the CDR3 is 14 residues. Germline CDR1 is MDHEN and CDR2 is SYDVKM. The CDR3 coding sequence is TGTGCCAGCAGTTTTGTAGCGGGAACAGATACGCAGTATTTT. Protein sequence: CASSFVAGTDTQYF.